Listed below are T cell receptor beta chains from one sample, sequenced in a study of human T cells and chemical hapten exposure. MiXCR, run by TCRdb on the RACE reads, gives a single entry per CDR3 protein. The data contain about 340,000 distinct CDR3 sequences, approximately 6.3% of them seen just once; the ten biggest clones take up 8% to 9%. The sample was whole blood, taken in connection with sensitization to the hapten diphenylcyclopropenone (DPC). The receptors come from a woman between 18 and 29 years old with alopecia areata. Some clones in this sample may be carry-over from other donors' samples. Each CDR3 is given with its conserved first and last residue. Fields, in order: D gene, CDR3 length, V gene, clone size, J gene, CDR3 protein, CDR3 DNA. A D gene is named only where the DNA matches it firmly. Expanded clones are given a class, and other clones once, few, many or no size at all.

d_gene: -
len: 15
v_gene: TRBV28
abundance: -
j_gene: TRBJ1-1
CDR3aa: CASSLTPRVGTEAFF
CDR3nt: TGTGCCAGCAGTTTAACCCCCCGGGTTGGCACTGAAGCTTTCTTT

d_gene: -
len: 11
v_gene: TRBV28
abundance: -
j_gene: TRBJ1-2
CDR3aa: CAIEQGYGYTF
CDR3nt: TGTGCCATCGAACAGGGCTATGGCTACACCTTC

d_gene: TRBD2
len: 13
v_gene: TRBV7-3
abundance: few
j_gene: TRBJ2-3
CDR3aa: CASSWGLADTQYF
CDR3nt: TGTGCCAGCAGCTGGGGACTAGCAGATACGCAGTATTTT

d_gene: TRBD2
len: 17
v_gene: TRBV4-3
abundance: many
j_gene: TRBJ2-3
CDR3aa: CASRRLAGGDSTDTQYF
CDR3nt: TGCGCCAGCAGAAGACTAGCGGGGGGCGATAGCACAGATACGCAGTATTTT

d_gene: -
len: 13
v_gene: TRBV6-2/TRBV6-3
abundance: few
j_gene: TRBJ1-5
CDR3aa: CASSYRERQPQHF
CDR3nt: TGTGCCAGCAGTTACAGGGAAAGGCAGCCCCAGCATTTT

d_gene: TRBD1
len: 17
v_gene: TRBV27
abundance: -
j_gene: TRBJ2-4
CDR3aa: CASSPEPPGTGLDIQYF
CDR3nt: TGTGCCAGCAGCCCCGAGCCTCCCGGGACAGGGCTGGACATTCAGTACTTC

d_gene: -
len: 14
v_gene: TRBV29-1
abundance: -
j_gene: TRBJ2-2
CDR3aa: CSVEERVVGGELFF
CDR3nt: TGCAGCGTTGAGGAGAGGGTAGTCGGCGGGGAGCTGTTTTTT

d_gene: -
len: 12
v_gene: TRBV5-1
abundance: few
j_gene: TRBJ2-1
CDR3aa: CASSLENREQFF
CDR3nt: TGCGCCAGCAGCCTGGAGAACCGAGAGCAGTTCTTC

d_gene: -
len: 14
v_gene: TRBV6-6
abundance: -
j_gene: TRBJ1-1
CDR3aa: CASSYSTRPAEAFF
CDR3nt: TGTGCCAGCAGTTACTCCACCCGCCCCGCCGAAGCTTTCTTT

d_gene: -
len: 11
v_gene: TRBV6-2/TRBV6-3
abundance: -
j_gene: TRBJ2-5
CDR3aa: CASSQATPQYF
CDR3nt: TGTGCCAGCAGCCAGGCGACCCCACAGTACTTC

d_gene: TRBD1
len: 15
v_gene: TRBV28
abundance: many
j_gene: TRBJ2-7
CDR3aa: CASSFVGDRAYEQYF
CDR3nt: TGTGCCAGCAGTTTCGTAGGGGACAGGGCCTACGAGCAGTACTTC

d_gene: TRBD2
len: 17
v_gene: TRBV5-1
abundance: -
j_gene: TRBJ2-5
CDR3aa: CASSLAPGTRAEGTQYF
CDR3nt: TGCGCCAGCAGCTTGGCACCCGGGACTAGGGCTGAGGGGACCCAGTACTTC

d_gene: TRBD1
len: 12
v_gene: TRBV20-1
abundance: -
j_gene: TRBJ1-1
CDR3aa: CSASTGGTEAFF
CDR3nt: TGCAGTGCCTCAACAGGGGGAACTGAAGCTTTCTTT

d_gene: -
len: 18
v_gene: TRBV21-1
abundance: -
j_gene: TRBJ2-6
CDR3aa: CASSKGAGFLAGANVLTF
CDR3nt: TGTGCCAGCAGCAAAGGAGCAGGGTTCCTTGCTGGGGCCAACGTCCTGACTTTC

d_gene: -
len: 13
v_gene: TRBV3-1
abundance: many
j_gene: TRBJ2-1
CDR3aa: CASSQALYNEQFF
CDR3nt: TGTGCCAGCAGCCAGGCCCTTTACAATGAGCAGTTCTTC

d_gene: -
len: 14
v_gene: TRBV20-1
abundance: -
j_gene: TRBJ2-7
CDR3aa: CSARGPGRSPEQYF
CDR3nt: TGCAGTGCTAGAGGACCGGGCCGCTCCCCCGAGCAGTACTTC

d_gene: -
len: 14
v_gene: TRBV9
abundance: few
j_gene: TRBJ2-3
CDR3aa: CASSTRTGTDTQYF
CDR3nt: TGTGCCAGCAGCACCCGGACAGGCACAGATACGCAGTATTTT

d_gene: -
len: 14
v_gene: TRBV6-2/TRBV6-3
abundance: few
j_gene: TRBJ1-5
CDR3aa: CASRALRDNQPQHF
CDR3nt: TGTGCCAGCAGGGCTCTCAGGGATAATCAGCCCCAGCATTTT

d_gene: -
len: 14
v_gene: TRBV29-1
abundance: few
j_gene: TRBJ1-2
CDR3aa: CSARHNFANYGYTF
CDR3nt: TGCAGCGCCCGCCATAATTTTGCTAACTATGGCTACACCTTC

d_gene: -
len: 16
v_gene: TRBV3-1
abundance: many
j_gene: TRBJ2-7
CDR3aa: CASSQGFGQSSYEQYF
CDR3nt: TGTGCCAGCAGCCAAGGATTCGGTCAGAGCTCCTACGAGCAGTACTTC

d_gene: TRBD1
len: 14
v_gene: TRBV7-9
abundance: few
j_gene: TRBJ1-1
CDR3aa: CASSPPTGDTEAFF
CDR3nt: TGTGCCAGCAGCCCCCCGACAGGGGACACTGAAGCTTTCTTT

d_gene: -
len: 12
v_gene: TRBV5-1
abundance: -
j_gene: TRBJ2-1
CDR3aa: CASSFAGTEQFF
CDR3nt: TGCGCCAGCAGCTTTGCCGGGACGGAGCAGTTCTTC

d_gene: -
len: 17
v_gene: TRBV28
abundance: few
j_gene: TRBJ1-3
CDR3aa: CASSQTLIRVSGNTIYF
CDR3nt: TGTGCCAGCAGTCAGACCCTCATAAGAGTCTCTGGAAACACCATATATTTT

d_gene: TRBD2
len: 16
v_gene: TRBV24-1
abundance: many
j_gene: TRBJ2-1
CDR3aa: CATSDPSGGDHNEQFF
CDR3nt: TGTGCCACCAGTGATCCCTCGGGAGGGGACCACAATGAGCAGTTCTTC

d_gene: -
len: 15
v_gene: TRBV4-1
abundance: -
j_gene: TRBJ1-2
CDR3aa: CASSQVPGVSYGYTF
CDR3nt: TGCGCCAGCAGCCAAGTCCCAGGGGTATCCTATGGCTACACCTTC

d_gene: TRBD1
len: 15
v_gene: TRBV7-9
abundance: few
j_gene: TRBJ1-6
CDR3aa: CASSFLTGPNSPLHF
CDR3nt: TGTGCCAGCAGCTTCTTGACAGGGCCTAATTCACCCCTCCACTTT

d_gene: -
len: 14
v_gene: TRBV28
abundance: -
j_gene: TRBJ1-5
CDR3aa: CASSLLVGNQPQHF
CDR3nt: TGTGCCAGCAGTTTATTGGTTGGGAATCAGCCCCAGCATTTT

d_gene: -
len: 14
v_gene: TRBV5-1
abundance: many
j_gene: TRBJ1-4
CDR3aa: CASSVGGNDEKLFF
CDR3nt: TGCGCCAGCAGCGTCGGCGGTAATGATGAAAAACTGTTTTTT

d_gene: TRBD2
len: 18
v_gene: TRBV6-2/TRBV6-3
abundance: few
j_gene: TRBJ2-1
CDR3aa: CASSPPRLLAGGPNEQFF
CDR3nt: TGTGCCAGCAGCCCCCCGCGGCTACTAGCGGGGGGGCCCAATGAGCAGTTCTTC

d_gene: TRBD1
len: 17
v_gene: TRBV7-8
abundance: few
j_gene: TRBJ1-2
CDR3aa: CASSLGDRVTVGYGYTF
CDR3nt: TGTGCCAGCAGCTTAGGGGACAGGGTGACAGTAGGCTATGGCTACACCTTC

d_gene: TRBD1
len: 13
v_gene: TRBV6-5
abundance: many
j_gene: TRBJ2-2
CDR3aa: CASSSTGTGELFF
CDR3nt: TGTGCCAGCAGTTCGACAGGGACCGGGGAGCTGTTTTTT

d_gene: -
len: 14
v_gene: TRBV3-1
abundance: many
j_gene: TRBJ2-5
CDR3aa: CASSPSSGGETQYF
CDR3nt: TGTGCCAGCAGCCCGTCGTCCGGAGGAGAGACCCAGTACTTC

d_gene: -
len: 16
v_gene: TRBV11-2
abundance: few
j_gene: TRBJ2-6
CDR3aa: CASSSLLTTGANVLTF
CDR3nt: TGTGCCAGCAGCTCCCTCTTAACAACGGGGGCCAACGTCCTGACTTTC

d_gene: TRBD1
len: 16
v_gene: TRBV5-1
abundance: few
j_gene: TRBJ1-6
CDR3aa: CASSLGTGWGLSSLHF
CDR3nt: TGCGCCAGCAGCTTGGGGACAGGATGGGGCTTGTCGTCCCTCCACTTT

d_gene: -
len: 13
v_gene: TRBV19
abundance: few
j_gene: TRBJ2-2
CDR3aa: CASSLEGSGELFF
CDR3nt: TGTGCCAGTAGCCTGGAAGGGAGCGGGGAGCTGTTTTTT

d_gene: TRBD1
len: 12
v_gene: TRBV14
abundance: many
j_gene: TRBJ2-1
CDR3aa: CASSEQGTEQFF
CDR3nt: TGTGCCAGCAGCGAACAGGGGACTGAGCAGTTCTTC

d_gene: TRBD2
len: 12
v_gene: TRBV10-3
abundance: -
j_gene: TRBJ2-5
CDR3aa: CATGGAQETQYF
CDR3nt: TGTGCCACCGGGGGGGCCCAAGAGACCCAGTACTTC

d_gene: -
len: 14
v_gene: TRBV5-1
abundance: -
j_gene: TRBJ2-7
CDR3aa: CASNPDGGPNEQYF
CDR3nt: TGCGCCAGCAACCCCGATGGGGGGCCCAACGAGCAGTACTTC

d_gene: -
len: 13
v_gene: TRBV27
abundance: few
j_gene: TRBJ1-5
CDR3aa: CAVGPYGNQPQHF
CDR3nt: TGTGCCGTGGGTCCCTATGGTAATCAGCCCCAGCATTTT

d_gene: -
len: 17
v_gene: TRBV6-1
abundance: -
j_gene: TRBJ1-6
CDR3aa: CASTEVLGRSYNSPLHF
CDR3nt: TGTGCCAGCACCGAGGTTCTGGGGCGCTCCTATAATTCACCCCTCCACTTT

d_gene: TRBD2
len: 16
v_gene: TRBV12-3/TRBV12-4
abundance: few
j_gene: TRBJ2-1
CDR3aa: CASSQGLAGASNEQFF
CDR3nt: TGTGCCAGCAGTCAAGGACTAGCGGGGGCCAGCAATGAGCAGTTCTTC

d_gene: -
len: 13
v_gene: TRBV4-2
abundance: -
j_gene: TRBJ2-7
CDR3aa: CASSQGPRDEQYF
CDR3nt: TGTGCCAGCAGCCAAGGCCCCCGGGACGAGCAGTACTTC

d_gene: -
len: 13
v_gene: TRBV15
abundance: -
j_gene: TRBJ2-7
CDR3aa: CATSTDGPYEQYF
CDR3nt: TGTGCCACCAGCACAGACGGACCCTACGAGCAGTACTTC

d_gene: -
len: 16
v_gene: TRBV10-3
abundance: many
j_gene: TRBJ2-4
CDR3aa: CAISEKDEGLKNIQYF
CDR3nt: TGTGCCATCAGTGAGAAAGACGAGGGGCTTAAAAACATTCAGTACTTC

d_gene: TRBD1
len: 15
v_gene: TRBV20-1
abundance: many
j_gene: TRBJ1-2
CDR3aa: CSASGAGGSIYGYTF
CDR3nt: TGCAGTGCTAGTGGCGCAGGGGGCAGCATCTATGGCTACACCTTC

d_gene: -
len: 20
v_gene: TRBV24-1
abundance: -
j_gene: TRBJ2-2
CDR3aa: CATSANGRRIRDSDTGELFF
CDR3nt: TGTGCCACCAGTGCTAATGGGCGAAGAATCCGGGACTCGGACACCGGGGAGCTGTTTTTT

d_gene: -
len: 16
v_gene: TRBV18
abundance: many
j_gene: TRBJ1-3
CDR3aa: CASSPSQQRSGNTIYF
CDR3nt: TGTGCCAGCTCACCTTCACAACAACGAAGTGGAAACACCATATATTTT

d_gene: -
len: 16
v_gene: TRBV15
abundance: few
j_gene: TRBJ1-5
CDR3aa: CATSRGQGDGNQPQHF
CDR3nt: TGTGCCACCAGCAGAGGTCAAGGCGACGGCAATCAGCCCCAGCATTTT

d_gene: TRBD1
len: 15
v_gene: TRBV7-9
abundance: few
j_gene: TRBJ1-5
CDR3aa: CASSLATGGNQPQHF
CDR3nt: TGTGCCAGCAGCTTAGCTACAGGGGGAAATCAGCCCCAGCATTTT

d_gene: TRBD1
len: 14
v_gene: TRBV28
abundance: few
j_gene: TRBJ1-5
CDR3aa: CASSQGGGIQPQHF
CDR3nt: TGTGCCAGCAGTCAGGGAGGGGGCATTCAGCCCCAGCATTTT

d_gene: TRBD2
len: 16
v_gene: TRBV4-1
abundance: many
j_gene: TRBJ2-1
CDR3aa: CASSQLAGGAYNEQFF
CDR3nt: TGCGCCAGCAGCCAACTGGCGGGGGGCGCCTACAATGAGCAGTTCTTC

d_gene: -
len: 14
v_gene: TRBV11-2
abundance: few
j_gene: TRBJ1-2
CDR3aa: CASSLLVGRDGYTF
CDR3nt: TGTGCCAGCAGCTTACTCGTTGGCAGGGATGGCTACACCTTC

d_gene: -
len: 14
v_gene: TRBV28
abundance: -
j_gene: TRBJ2-7
CDR3aa: CASSQTGTVYEQYF
CDR3nt: TGTGCCAGCAGTCAGACCGGGACTGTCTACGAGCAGTACTTC

d_gene: TRBD1
len: 14
v_gene: TRBV3-1
abundance: few
j_gene: TRBJ1-5
CDR3aa: CASSQNRGSQPQHF
CDR3nt: TGTGCCAGCAGCCAGAACAGGGGGAGTCAGCCCCAGCATTTT

d_gene: TRBD1
len: 15
v_gene: TRBV7-2
abundance: many
j_gene: TRBJ2-2
CDR3aa: CASSLAAGGTGELFF
CDR3nt: TGTGCCAGCAGCTTAGCGGCAGGGGGCACCGGGGAGCTGTTTTTT

d_gene: -
len: 16
v_gene: TRBV5-6
abundance: -
j_gene: TRBJ1-6
CDR3aa: CASSLSVGRGNSPLHF
CDR3nt: TGTGCCAGCAGCTTAAGTGTCGGCAGGGGTAATTCACCCCTCCACTTT

d_gene: -
len: 13
v_gene: TRBV29-1
abundance: few
j_gene: TRBJ2-1
CDR3aa: CSVDETAYNEQFF
CDR3nt: TGCAGCGTTGACGAGACAGCCTACAATGAGCAGTTCTTC

d_gene: TRBD2
len: 15
v_gene: TRBV4-2
abundance: -
j_gene: TRBJ2-7
CDR3aa: CASSQEVLAGREQYF
CDR3nt: TGTGCCAGCAGCCAAGAAGTATTAGCGGGGAGGGAGCAGTACTTC

d_gene: -
len: 14
v_gene: TRBV3-1
abundance: many
j_gene: TRBJ1-5
CDR3aa: CASSQEGSNQPQHF
CDR3nt: TGTGCCAGCAGCCAAGAAGGCAGCAATCAGCCCCAGCATTTT

d_gene: TRBD1
len: 14
v_gene: TRBV12-5
abundance: many
j_gene: TRBJ1-1
CDR3aa: CASGHTGERTEAFF
CDR3nt: TGTGCTAGTGGTCATACAGGGGAGCGGACTGAAGCTTTCTTT